These T cell receptor beta chains were read from a single sample in a study of T-cell memory formation after mild COVID-19. TCRdb passed the 5' RACE reads through MiXCR, listing each CDR3 protein once. Seen here are hundreds of thousands of distinct CDR3 sequences, just over 20% observed once, and the top ten hold 12%. Sequencing input: PBMCs or a T cell subset sorted from them (not recorded which). All receptors come from an adult woman who had mild COVID-19 (a few samples of this study predate the infection). Cell type and time point are not known. CDR3s include the opening cysteine and the closing phenylalanine or tryptophan. The D gene is left open where the match is weak. Size is stated for part of the rows, as once, few or many counts, or as a class when the clone is expanded.

j_call d_call v_call clone_size cdr3_length cdr3_nt cdr3_aa
TRBJ2-3 - TRBV20-1 - 15 TGCAGTGCTAGTCCGGTGCGACTCGGGGGAGATACGCAGTATTTT CSASPVRLGGDTQYF
TRBJ1-2 - TRBV10-3 - 13 TGTGCCATCGGAAAGGGGGGGGACTATGGCTACACCTTC CAIGKGGDYGYTF
TRBJ2-4 - TRBV29-1 few 18 TGCAGCGTTGAAGATTTCCATGGCGGGCTCGAAGCCAAAAACATTCAGTACTTC CSVEDFHGGLEAKNIQYF
TRBJ2-1 TRBD2 TRBV7-2 - 15 TGTGCCAGCAGCTCCAGCGGGACGACCTACAATGAGCAGTTCTTC CASSSSGTTYNEQFF
TRBJ2-1 - TRBV21-1 few 12 TGTGCCAGCAGCTCAAAGGCCCTCGGGCAGTTCTTC CASSSKALGQFF
TRBJ1-5 - TRBV24-1 many 18 TGTGCCACCAGTGATTCCCAGGACGTATGGGCCCTCAATCAGCCCCAGCATTTT CATSDSQDVWALNQPQHF
TRBJ1-2 TRBD1 TRBV12-3/TRBV12-4 once 15 TGTGCCAGCAGTGTCCCGGGACAGGGGGGTTATGGCTACACCTTC CASSVPGQGGYGYTF
TRBJ2-1 - TRBV7-9 few 17 TGTGCCAGCAGCTTAGGGCTGGGGTCGGGTGTATTCGATGAGCAGTTCTTC CASSLGLGSGVFDEQFF
TRBJ1-2 TRBD1 TRBV9 few 18 TGTGCCAGCAGTGTTCAGGGGGCCCAGGTGGATAGGGACTATGGCTACACCTTC CASSVQGAQVDRDYGYTF
TRBJ2-5 - TRBV20-1 few 17 TGCAGTGCTAGTCAGTTAAAAGGTGGTGCAATCCAAGAGACCCAGTACTTC CSASQLKGGAIQETQYF
TRBJ2-7 TRBD1 TRBV19 - 15 TGTGCCAGTAGTATATCCGGGACAGGCTCCTACGAGCAGTACTTC CASSISGTGSYEQYF
TRBJ2-7 - TRBV20-1 few 14 TGCAGTGCTAGAGACGGAGGCCGCTCCTACGAGCAGTACTTC CSARDGGRSYEQYF
TRBJ2-7 - TRBV7-9 many 14 TGTGCCAGCAGCTTAGCGGCAGGGCCAATTGAGCAGTACTTC CASSLAAGPIEQYF
TRBJ2-1 TRBD2 TRBV3-1 - 14 TGTGCCAGCAGCCTGGGGGACTACCACAATGAGCAGTTCTTC CASSLGDYHNEQFF
TRBJ1-4 - TRBV5-4 - 11 TGTGCCTGGGGACTTGGGGAAAAACTGTTTTTT CAWGLGEKLFF
TRBJ2-1 - TRBV5-1 - 15 TGCGCCAGCAGCCCGGGGGTCAGCGGATACAATGAGCAGTTCTTC CASSPGVSGYNEQFF
TRBJ2-7 - TRBV18 few 16 TGTGCCAGCTCACCAGTGTCAGAGTCAGGCGGCTACGAGCAGTACTTC CASSPVSESGGYEQYF
TRBJ2-1 - TRBV18 few 13 TGTGCCAGCTCAGGGGGCAGGTACAATGAGCAGTTCTTC CASSGGRYNEQFF
TRBJ1-1 TRBD1 TRBV6-1 few 11 TGTGCCAGCAGACAGGGGAGGGAAGCTTTCTTT CASRQGREAFF
TRBJ2-1 - TRBV24-1 - 17 TGTGCCACCAGTGATCCCCAGGGTCCCCTCTCCTACAATGAGCAGTTCTTC CATSDPQGPLSYNEQFF
TRBJ2-7 - TRBV10-3 few 13 TGTGCCATCAAAGAGGGGGACCCCTACGAGCAGTACTTC CAIKEGDPYEQYF
TRBJ1-2 TRBD1 TRBV6-5 - 14 TGTGCCAGCAGTTACTCGACAGGGGGCGGAGGCTACACCTTC CASSYSTGGGGYTF
TRBJ2-1 - TRBV5-1 few 17 TGCGCCAGCAGCGGCCCATGGGGGGACCATCCGCGCAATGAGCAGTTCTTC CASSGPWGDHPRNEQFF
TRBJ1-6 - TRBV6-2/TRBV6-3 - 12 TGTGCCAGCAGTTACGCCGACCGATCCATCCACTTT CASSYADRSIHF
TRBJ2-1 - TRBV7-3 - 19 TGTGCCAGCAGCCCTCAGGGGGTAGCGGGTGTCTCGGCTTGGAATGAGCAGTTCTTC CASSPQGVAGVSAWNEQFF
TRBJ2-7 - TRBV15 many 12 TGTGCCACCAGCAGAGCAGGGACCCTGAAGTACTTC CATSRAGTLKYF
TRBJ2-3 TRBD2 TRBV11-2 few 17 TGTGCCAGCAGCTTAGTCGGAGGGACTAGCGGGATAGGTTGGCAGTATTTT CASSLVGGTSGIGWQYF
TRBJ1-1 - TRBV14 - 12 TGTGCCAGCAGCTGGCTGAACACTGAAGCTTTCTTT CASSWLNTEAFF
TRBJ1-1 - TRBV20-1 - 15 TGCAGAGCTAGAGATGGCCTGGACTGGAACACTGAAGCTTTCTTT CRARDGLDWNTEAFF
TRBJ2-3 TRBD2 TRBV5-6 few 16 TGTGCCAGCAGCCAGGGCGCACTAGCGGAGGTAGATACGCAGTATTTT CASSQGALAEVDTQYF
TRBJ1-4 - TRBV7-9 - 16 TGTGCCAGCAGCTTAGCATCGGGGGTAGGACGTGAAAAACTGTTTTTT CASSLASGVGREKLFF
TRBJ2-7 - TRBV14 few 13 TGTGCCAGCATTAGGGGGAGGCCATACGAGCAGTACTTC CASIRGRPYEQYF
TRBJ2-3 - TRBV6-6 - 18 TGTGCCAGCAGGGATCGGGGTATTCAGTTAGCTGGCACAGATACGCAGTATTTT CASRDRGIQLAGTDTQYF
TRBJ2-3 - TRBV5-1 - 16 TGCGCCAGCAGCTTGGGCCCACTGTTTGGCACAGATACGCAGTATTTT CASSLGPLFGTDTQYF
TRBJ2-7 TRBD1 TRBV10-3 - 14 TGTGCCATCAGTAGACAGGGGGTGTCGTACGAGCAGTACTTC CAISRQGVSYEQYF
TRBJ2-1 TRBD1 TRBV5-1 few 16 TGCGCCAGCAGCTTGTCCGGGACAGGGTTGAGGAATGAGCAGTTCTTC CASSLSGTGLRNEQFF
TRBJ2-7 - TRBV9 - 13 TGTGCCAGCAGCGTAGGGGCGACCTACGAGCAGTACTTC CASSVGATYEQYF
TRBJ2-1 - TRBV18 - 16 TGTGCCAGCTCACCGGCGGGGCGCCCATCGAACAATGAGCAGTTCTTC CASSPAGRPSNNEQFF
TRBJ2-3 TRBD1 TRBV4-2 few 16 TGTGCCAGCAGCCAAGATCCCCAGGGGGCTACAGATACGCAGTATTTT CASSQDPQGATDTQYF
TRBJ2-6 - TRBV12-3/TRBV12-4 - 18 TGTGCCAGCAGTCCTTGGGGGACGGTCCTCTCTGGGGCCAACGTCCTGACTTTC CASSPWGTVLSGANVLTF
TRBJ1-2 - TRBV7-9 few 14 TGTGCCAGCAGCTTAGCCGGGACGGCTTATGGCTACACCTTC CASSLAGTAYGYTF
TRBJ1-5 - TRBV18 - 17 TGTGCCAGCTCACCACCGCAGAGTCTCGCTCGCAATCAGCCCCAGCATTTT CASSPPQSLARNQPQHF
TRBJ2-7 - TRBV6-5 few 12 TGTGCCAGCGGAGTTACGCCCTACGAGCAGTACTTC CASGVTPYEQYF
TRBJ2-7 - TRBV6-2/TRBV6-3 - 14 TGTGCCAGCAGCCCCGGGGGCATGGTTAGCGAGCAGTACTTC CASSPGGMVSEQYF
TRBJ1-4 - TRBV19 - 15 TGTGCCAGTAGCCGGGAGACTGCAACTAATGAAAAACTGTTTTTT CASSRETATNEKLFF
TRBJ2-1 TRBD2 TRBV7-8 few 16 TGTGCCAGCAGCCTTCAACTAGCGGACACGCAGGATGAGCAGTTCTTC CASSLQLADTQDEQFF
TRBJ1-6 - TRBV20-1 many 15 TGCAGTGCCGCTACTTTGGCAGGGGAGAGTTCACCCCTCCACTTT CSAATLAGESSPLHF
TRBJ2-3 - TRBV7-9 many 14 TGTGCCAGCAGTCCGATAGGGCGGTCCGATACGCAGTATTTT CASSPIGRSDTQYF
TRBJ1-4 TRBD1 TRBV6-1 - 14 TGTGCCAGCAGTGCGGACAGGGAGAGTGAAAAACTGTTTTTT CASSADRESEKLFF
TRBJ2-3 - TRBV2 - 16 TGTGCCAGCAGTGTTCGGCCCGACCAGGAGACAGATACGCAGTATTTT CASSVRPDQETDTQYF
TRBJ1-1 - TRBV4-2 few 15 TGTGCCAGCAGCCAAGAGTGGACCTCCGGGACTGAAGCTTTCTTT CASSQEWTSGTEAFF
TRBJ2-7 - TRBV14 - 13 TGTGCCAGCAGCCCCTGGACTCGTTACGAGCAGTACTTC CASSPWTRYEQYF
TRBJ1-2 TRBD1 TRBV18 - 15 TGTGCCAGCTCACCACGGGACAGGATCAACTATGGCTACACCTTC CASSPRDRINYGYTF